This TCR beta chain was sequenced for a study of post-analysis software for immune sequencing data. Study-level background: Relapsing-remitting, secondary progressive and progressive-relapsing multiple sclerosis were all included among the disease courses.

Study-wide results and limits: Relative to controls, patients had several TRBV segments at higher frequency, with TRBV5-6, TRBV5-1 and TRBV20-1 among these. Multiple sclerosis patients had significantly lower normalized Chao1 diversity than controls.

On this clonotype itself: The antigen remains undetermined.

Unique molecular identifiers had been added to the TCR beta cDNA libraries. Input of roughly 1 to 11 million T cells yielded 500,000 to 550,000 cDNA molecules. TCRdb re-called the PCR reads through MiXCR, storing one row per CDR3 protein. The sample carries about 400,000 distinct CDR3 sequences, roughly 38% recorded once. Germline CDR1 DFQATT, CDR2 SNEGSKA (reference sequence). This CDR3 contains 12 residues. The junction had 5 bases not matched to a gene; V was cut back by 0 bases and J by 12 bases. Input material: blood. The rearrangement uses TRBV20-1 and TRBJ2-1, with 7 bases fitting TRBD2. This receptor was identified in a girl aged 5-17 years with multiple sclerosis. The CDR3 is CSAREGLAAQFF. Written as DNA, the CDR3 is TGCAGTGCTAGAGAGGGTCTAGCGGCGCAGTTCTTC.